The 27 T cell receptor beta chains in this list originate from one sample, sequenced in a study of regulatory T cells. Antigens of these TCRs are unknown. Study findings and constraints: In CD3G-deficient patients, conventional CD4+ T cells were enriched for hydrophobic CDR3 residues at positions 6 and 7.

Primers: 52 TRBV forward and 13 TRBJ reverse. Produced via immunoSEQ multiplex PCR; TCRdb's table is partial and in-frame only. The profile shows tens of thousands of clones, about 91% of them singletons. Source material: conventional CD4+ T cells sorted from blood. Every receptor here comes from a person aged 18 to 30 with CD3G deficiency.

This chain connects TRBV6-1 to TRBJ2-7; 13 positions match TRBD2. The V gene's germline CDR1 is MNHNS and CDR2 SASEGT. J was trimmed by 2 bases and V by 4 bases; bases with no gene match: 11. The CDR3 runs to 18 residues. In DNA, the CDR3 is TGTGCCAGCAGTGCGACTAGCGGGAGGTCTTCACGTGCCTACGAGCAGTACTTC. The encoded protein is CASSATSGRSSRAYEQYF.

The chain couples TRBV25-1 to TRBJ2-4; D unresolved. This CDR3 is 14 amino acids long. Germline V gives CDR1 MGHDK, CDR2 SYGVNS. Trimming took 1 base from V and 2 from J, leaving 6 bases between them. As DNA, the CDR3 is TGTGCCAGCAGTGAATCCGGGTCCAAAAACATTCAGTACTTC. Residues: CASSESGSKNIQYF.

This chain connects TRBV28 to TRBJ2-7, with D possibly being TRBD2 (5 bases). The CDR3 covers 15 residues. The germline V and J ends were trimmed by 6 bases and 2 bases, with 17 bases remaining between them. The germline V gene has CDR1 MDHEN and CDR2 SYDVKM. The CDR3 loop reads CASSPIGPRAYEQYF. DNA for the CDR3: TGTGCCAGCAGCCCCATCGGTCCGCGGGCCTACGAGCAGTACTTC.

This clone was found once. V usage is TRBV28 and J usage is TRBJ1-2; D remains ambiguous. Germline V CDR1 and CDR2: MDHEN, SYDVKM. V shed 4 bases and J shed 7 bases, with 13 bases lying between them. The CDR3 spans 13 residues. DNA for the CDR3: TGTGCCAGCAGTTCGCAGGACCTCGGTGGCTACACCTTC. Translation gives CASSSQDLGGYTF.

In its sample, this clone was seen a few times. The chain carries TRBV18 and TRBJ2-3; 10 bases map to TRBD1. This CDR3 spans 16 amino acids. Per the germline V gene, CDR1 is KGHSH and CDR2 is LQKENI. V dropped 3 bases and J dropped 1; count of bases not matched to a gene: 4. In DNA, the CDR3 is TGTGCCAGCTCACCGGTGGGGACAGGGGGCACAGATACGCAGTATTTT. Translated, it gives CASSPVGTGGTDTQYF. Full variable domain (outside the CDR3, taken from reference TRBV18 and TRBJ2-3): NAGVMQNPRHLVRRRGQEARLRCSPMKGHSHVYWYRQLPEEGLKFMVYLQKENIIDESGMPKERFSAEFPKEGPSILRIQQVVRGDSAAYFCASSPVGTGGTDTQYFGPGTRLTVL.

V usage is TRBV11-2 and J usage is TRBJ2-2; D gene unclear. Deletions cut 4 bases from V and 4 bases from J, with 4 bases between. The CDR3 totals 12 residues. Germline V gene data show CDR1 as SGHAT and CDR2 as FQNNGV. CDR3 DNA: TGTGCCAGCAGCTCCGTCACCGGGGAGCTGTTTTTT. Its translation: CASSSVTGELFF.

The chain joins TRBV6-1 to TRBJ1-5; D remains unclear. The CDR3 consists of 12 residues. Between the trimmed V and J ends, which lost 5 bases and 6 bases, there was a span of 8 bases. Germline values: CDR1 MNHNS, CDR2 SASEGT. The CDR3 coding sequence is TGTGCCAGCAGTTTTCATGGTCAGCCCCAGCATTTT. This sequence encodes CASSFHGQPQHF.

This chain connects TRBV6-1 to TRBJ1-1; D not certain. Germline V gives CDR1 MNHNS, CDR2 SASEGT. V was shortened by 1 base and J by 0 bases, with 3 bases between the two germline ends. The CDR3 is 13 amino acids. This CDR3 is CASSEVVNTEAFF. The DNA for the CDR3 is TGTGCCAGCAGTGAAGTGGTGAACACTGAAGCTTTCTTT.

The chain employs TRBV6-1 and TRBJ2-7, with D perhaps matching TRBD1 (6 bases). Per germline, CDR1 MNHNS and CDR2 SASEGT. CDR3 length equals 14 residues. The V end was cut by 7 bases, the J end by 2 bases, with 15 bases between. As DNA, the CDR3 is TGTGCCAGCACCGCCGGACAGTCAACCTACGAGCAGTACTTC. This encodes CASTAGQSTYEQYF.

The V and J genes are TRBV28 and TRBJ2-7; D is unclear. Deletions cut 3 bases from V and 2 bases from J, with 14 bases between. The germline V gene encodes CDR1 MDHEN and CDR2 SYDVKM. The CDR3 runs to 15 residues. The CDR3 DNA follows: TGTGCCAGCAGTTTGTCCGGCAGTCTGGCCTACGAGCAGTACTTC. Translation: CASSLSGSLAYEQYF.

The V gene is TRBV10-3, the J gene TRBJ2-7, with D perhaps TRBD1 (6 bases). V shed 2 bases and J shed 7 bases, with 12 bases lying between them. Germline CDR1 ENHRY, CDR2 SYGVKD. This CDR3 has 13 residues. In nucleotides, the CDR3 is TGTGCCATCAGTGAGCTGCCACAGGGAGAGCAGTACTTC. This translates into CAISELPQGEQYF.

The V call is TRBV30, the J call TRBJ1-1, with 8 bases fitting TRBD1. The CDR3 sequence is 15 residues long. Trimming at V came to 3 bases and at J to 10 bases, leaving 16 bases not matched to a gene. CDR1 GTSNPN and CDR2 SVGIG come from the germline V gene (reference sequence). The CDR3 reads CAWRKADRVASTAFF. The CDR3 region has the DNA TGTGCCTGGAGGAAGGCGGACAGGGTGGCCTCAACAGCTTTCTTT.

This rearrangement joins TRBV19 to TRBJ1-1, with 8 positions matching TRBD1. This CDR3 has 14 residues. Germline CDR1 reads LNHDA; CDR2 reads SQIVND (reference sequence). V trimming: 5 bases; J trimming: 8 bases; junction bases outside the gene matches: 10. The DNA of the CDR3 is TGTGCCAGTAGTTCCGGCATGACAGGGGCCGAAGCTTTCTTT. Protein product: CASSSGMTGAEAFF.

The rearrangement joins TRBV30 to TRBJ2-1, with D possibly being TRBD2 (5 bases). Trimming stripped 1 base from V and 7 bases from J, with 8 bases between. In germline, CDR1 is GTSNPN, CDR2 SVGIG (reference sequence). CDR3 length: 12 amino acids. This chain's CDR3 is CAWSGGLNEQFF. The CDR3 DNA reads TGTGCCTGGAGTGGAGGGTTAAATGAGCAGTTCTTC.

The rearrangement joins TRBV28 to TRBJ1-1; D unclear. Germline V gene sequence: CDR1 MDHEN, CDR2 SYDVKM. This CDR3 contains 14 residues. The germline V and J ends were trimmed by 5 bases and 4 bases, with 14 bases remaining between them. The CDR3 is CASSPPTRITEAFF. As DNA, the CDR3 is TGTGCCAGCAGTCCCCCGACACGAATCACTGAAGCTTTCTTT. The variable domain in full, completed from reference TRBV28 and TRBJ1-1, reads DVKVTQSSRYLVKRTGEKVFLECVQDMDHENMFWYRQDPGLGLRLIYFSYDVKMKEKGDIPEGYSVSREKKERFSLILESASTNQTSMYLCASSPPTRITEAFFGQGTRLTVV.

The J gene is TRBJ2-6, the V gene TRBV5-1, with D perhaps TRBD1 (6 bases). Germline lookup yields CDR1 SGHRS and CDR2 YFSETQ. V lost 4 bases, J lost 0 bases, and 14 bases lay in between. This CDR3 contains 17 residues. The CDR3 is CASSPGTPYSGANVLTF. CDR3 nucleotide sequence: TGCGCCAGCAGCCCCGGGACACCGTACTCTGGGGCCAACGTCCTGACTTTC. The full variable domain, rest sourced from reference TRBV5-1 and TRBJ2-6, is KAGVTQTPRYLIKTRGQQVTLSCSPISGHRSVSWYQQTPGQGLQFLFEYFSETQRNKGNFPGRFSGRQFSNSRSEMNVSTLELGDSALYLCASSPGTPYSGANVLTFGAGSRLTVL.

The chain recombines TRBV5-1 with TRBJ2-7; D possibly corresponds to TRBD1 (6 bases). The CDR3 covers 15 residues. Germline V gene sequence: CDR1 SGHRS, CDR2 YFSETQ. The V end lost 7 bases, the J end lost 0 bases, and 17 bases lay between the germline ends. Here the CDR3 reads CASREDSLVSYEQYF. The CDR3 DNA reads TGCGCCAGCCGAGAGGACAGCCTCGTCTCCTACGAGCAGTACTTC.

Concerning this clone itself: The same CDR3 is also encoded by other DNA sequences in this sample. The chain carries TRBV5-1 and TRBJ1-2; D is unresolved. The CDR3 is made up of 13 amino acids. CDR1 and CDR2 (germline): SGHRS, YFSETQ. V was clipped by 0 bases and J by 2 bases, with 5 bases between them. The CDR3 is CASSLAGNYGYTF. The CDR3 DNA reads as TGCGCCAGCAGCTTGGCCGGGAACTATGGCTACACCTTC.

This chain joins TRBV5-1 and TRBJ2-3, with 8 bases aligning to TRBD1. CDR1 is SGHRS and CDR2 is YFSETQ in the germline V gene. This CDR3 comprises 15 residues. Unmatched junction bases numbered 8, after V lost 4 bases and J lost 4 bases. The CDR3: CASSLGGQGSDTQYF. The DNA of the CDR3 is TGCGCCAGCAGCCTAGGAGGACAGGGATCAGATACGCAGTATTTT. Full variable domain (missing parts from reference TRBV5-1 and TRBJ2-3): KAGVTQTPRYLIKTRGQQVTLSCSPISGHRSVSWYQQTPGQGLQFLFEYFSETQRNKGNFPGRFSGRQFSNSRSEMNVSTLELGDSALYLCASSLGGQGSDTQYFGPGTRLTVL.

This clone was seen a single time. The rearrangement links TRBV19 to TRBJ2-1; D is tentatively TRBD1 or TRBD2 (5 bases each). The CDR3 has 11 amino acids. With 5 bases removed from V and 9 bases from J, the gap between germline ends came to 8 bases. Germline V CDR1 and CDR2: LNHDA, SQIVND (reference sequence). CDR3 bases: TGTGCCAGTAGTTGGGGGAGTGAGCAGTTCTTC. Translated: CASSWGSEQFF.

This chain links TRBV7-9 with TRBJ2-1; 10 nucleotides align to TRBD1. CDR1 and CDR2 (germline): SEHNR, FQNEAQ (reference sequence). The CDR3 length is 16 residues. V was pared by 5 bases and J by 6 bases, with 10 bases of the junction left unmatched. This chain's CDR3 is CASSRTHGTGVNEQFF. The CDR3 DNA sequence: TGTGCCAGCAGCAGAACGCACGGGACAGGGGTCAATGAGCAGTTCTTC.

This clone came up once. This rearrangement joins TRBV5-1 to TRBJ2-2; no clear D gene. The CDR3 spans 12 residues. The V gene lost 4 bases and the J gene lost 0 bases, with 1 base spanning the gap. CDR1 and CDR2 (germline): SGHRS, YFSETQ. As DNA, the CDR3 is TGCGCCAGCAGCCCGAACACCGGGGAGCTGTTTTTT. The encoded protein is CASSPNTGELFF.

The V and J genes are TRBV28 and TRBJ2-3; possible D gene TRBD1, 6 bases. With 3 bases removed from V and 2 bases from J, the gap between germline ends came to 9 bases. This CDR3 has 14 amino acids. The germline CDR1 and CDR2 sequences are MDHEN and SYDVKM. CDR3 amino acids: CASSLDRNTDTQYF. The CDR3 DNA is TGTGCCAGCAGTTTGGACAGAAACACAGATACGCAGTATTTT. Drawing the rest from reference TRBV28 and TRBJ2-3, the complete variable domain is DVKVTQSSRYLVKRTGEKVFLECVQDMDHENMFWYRQDPGLGLRLIYFSYDVKMKEKGDIPEGYSVSREKKERFSLILESASTNQTSMYLCASSLDRNTDTQYFGPGTRLTVL.

The rearrangement joins TRBV6-5 to TRBJ1-4; no clear D. CDR1 is MNHEY, CDR2 SVGAGI, per germline. The CDR3 contains 12 residues. In DNA, the CDR3 is TGTAGACTTGAGCGCTCTAATGAAAAACTGTTTTTT. This gives the protein CRLERSNEKLFF.

The V gene is TRBV7-8, the J gene TRBJ2-1; 7 nucleotides match TRBD1. The CDR3 consists of 15 residues. Trimming removed 1 base from V and 3 bases from J; junction bases left unmatched: 3. CDR1 is SGHVS, CDR2 FQNEAQ, per germline. CDR3 loop: CASSLDRGGYNEQFF. The DNA for the CDR3 is TGTGCCAGCAGCTTAGACAGGGGCGGCTACAATGAGCAGTTCTTC.

This chain connects TRBV7-3 to TRBJ2-7; D is possibly TRBD2 (6 bases). The CDR3 has 16 amino acids. The germline V gene has CDR1 SGHTA and CDR2 FQGTGA. Deletions cut 4 bases from V and 3 bases from J, with 19 bases between. In DNA, the CDR3 is TGTGCCAGCAGCTCATTACCGGGACTGGAAGTCTACGAGCAGTACTTC. Residues: CASSSLPGLEVYEQYF.

For this clone: A junction end diverges from the germline sequence, so it may reflect a read error. The chain recombines TRBV6-1 with TRBJ1-4; 7 bases match TRBD1. CDR3 length: 14 amino acids. Germline-derived CDR1 and CDR2 are MNHNS and SASEGT. In nucleotides, the CDR3 is TGTGCCTGCAGGGGGACTAGCGGAAATGAAAAACTGTTTTTT. It translates to CACRGTSGNEKLFF.